The sequence of this T cell receptor beta chain was determined in a study of regulatory dendritic cells for organ transplantation. Sequenced by immunoSEQ multiplex PCR; TCRdb stores in-frame clones only, minus some. The sample contains 30,000 or so clones, around 80% of which appear only once. The V gene lost 4 bases and the J gene lost 5 bases, with 12 bases spanning the gap. CDR3 length: 15 residues. Germline V gene lookup returns CDR1 LGHNA and CDR2 YNFKEQ. Memory T cells were CD45RO+, naive were CD45RA+, sorted by FACS. Details on this clone: Its antigen is not identified.

Study-level findings and limits: Naive T cells showed high diversity, memory cells less, memory CD8+ least. Mature dendritic cells appeared to drive more memory CD8+ clonal expansion than regulatory ones.

Source material: naive CD4+ T cells from blood. Subset defined: CD45RA+ naive T cells. This TCR came from a human donor in good health. The chain carries TRBV4-2 and TRBJ1-6; D is uncertain. CDR3 amino acids: CASSRERLNNSPLHF. The CDR3 DNA sequence: TGTGCCAGCAGCCGGGAGCGACTTAATAATTCACCCCTCCACTTT.